The 22 T cell receptor beta chains listed next were all sequenced from one sample in a study of T cell changes during pregnancy in multiple sclerosis. Profiling relied on immunoSEQ multiplex PCR, and the TCRdb table lists in-frame clones only, not all of them. The sample holds 60,000 or so clones, over 75% seen once. Here the sequenced sample was peripheral blood, taken before pregnancy. These receptors all come from a female donor with multiple sclerosis, enrolled in a pregnancy study.

The V call is TRBV2, the J call TRBJ2-7; 10 nucleotides align to TRBD1. With V trimmed by 10 bases and J by 3 bases, 9 bases remained unmatched. The germline V gene has CDR1 SNHLY and CDR2 FYNNEI. The CDR3 runs 14 residues. The CDR3 bases are TGTGCCACCAGGCCCGGGACAGGGGTCTACGAGCAGTACTTC. Residues: CATRPGTGVYEQYF.

V gene TRBV19 combines with J gene TRBJ2-5; D gene unclear. CDR3 length: 14 residues. Germline V CDR1 and CDR2: LNHDA, SQIVND (reference sequence). V gave up 3 bases and J gave up 4 bases, with 12 bases separating them. CDR3 DNA sequence: TGTGCCAGTAGTATGAGGAGTTCGAGAGAGACCCAGTACTTC. Amino acid sequence: CASSMRSSRETQYF.

The rearrangement links TRBV6-1 to TRBJ1-5, with D hard to call. Per the germline V gene, CDR1 is MNHNS and CDR2 is SASEGT. CDR3 length: 17 amino acids. Between the trimmed V and J ends, which lost 3 bases and 3 bases, there was a span of 18 bases. The CDR3 DNA reads as TGTGCCAGCAGTGAGGACGGCGGCGGGAGCTACAATCAGCCCCAGCATTTT. Protein: CASSEDGGGSYNQPQHF.

The chain couples TRBV10-3 to TRBJ1-6; TRBD1 is a possible D gene (5 bases). The CDR3 sequence is 11 residues long. Germline V gene data show CDR1 as ENHRY and CDR2 as SYGVKD. The V gene lost 9 bases and the J gene lost 6 bases, with 6 bases spanning the gap. The CDR3 nucleotides read TGTGCCATAGGGGTTAATTCACCCCTCCACTTT. Amino acid sequence: CAIGVNSPLHF.

This chain connects TRBV7-9 to TRBJ1-1, with D possibly matching TRBD1 (6 bases). Trimming left V 6 bases short and J 0 bases short, with 14 bases between. This CDR3 region has 15 residues. Germline V gene sequence: CDR1 SEHNR, CDR2 FQNEAQ (reference sequence). This CDR3 is CASRPTGQLNTEAFF. In DNA form, the CDR3 reads TGTGCCAGCAGGCCTACAGGACAGCTGAACACTGAAGCTTTCTTT.

V usage is TRBV6-6 and J usage is TRBJ1-1; D is unclear. Per the germline V gene, CDR1 is MNHNY and CDR2 is SVGAGI (reference sequence). The CDR3 is 14 residues long. V lost 5 bases and J lost 5, with 15 bases in between. CDR3 sequence: CASSPAPGGTEAFF. The CDR3 DNA sequence: TGTGCCAGCAGTCCCGCCCCGGGTGGGACTGAAGCTTTCTTT.

This chain uses TRBV7-2 with TRBJ2-3, with 11 positions matching TRBD2. The trim removed 5 bases at V and 5 bases at J, leaving 12 bases unmatched. Per the germline V gene, CDR1 is SGHTA and CDR2 is FQGNSA. The CDR3 spans 17 residues. The CDR3 DNA reads as TGTGCCAGCAGCCCTAGGCGGGCTAGCGGGGGGCGAGATACGCAGTATTTT. Translation: CASSPRRASGGRDTQYF.

This clone was counted a single time. This chain uses TRBV5-6 with TRBJ1-3, with 8 positions matching TRBD1. V lost 4 bases, J lost 0 bases, and 6 bases stayed unmatched. CDR1 and CDR2 (germline): SGHDT, YYEEEE. This CDR3 has 16 amino acids. This CDR3 is CASSRDRLYSGNTIYF. CDR3 nucleotide sequence: TGTGCCAGCAGCCGGGACAGGCTATACTCTGGAAACACCATATATTTT.

V usage is TRBV9 and J usage is TRBJ2-2; D remains unclear. This CDR3 spans 15 amino acids. V lost 0 bases, J lost 4 bases, and 10 bases lay in between. Germline CDR1 is SGDLS and CDR2 is YYNGEE. The CDR3: CASSVGYRFTGELFF. The CDR3 region has the DNA TGTGCCAGCAGCGTAGGGTACAGATTCACCGGGGAGCTGTTTTTT. The full variable domain, completed using reference TRBV9 and TRBJ2-2, is DSGVTQTPKHLITATGQRVTLRCSPRSGDLSVYWYQQSLDQGLQFLIQYYNGEERAKGNILERFSAQQFPDLHSELNLSSLELGDSALYFCASSVGYRFTGELFFGEGSRLTVL.

The chain joins TRBV6-1 to TRBJ2-6; 8 nucleotides match TRBD1. CDR1 and CDR2 (germline): MNHNS, SASEGT. The CDR3 runs 19 residues. J was trimmed by 0 bases and V by 4 bases; bases with no gene match: 11. This CDR3 is CASSGGTGGTSSGANVLTF. CDR3 bases: TGTGCCAGCAGTGGGGGGACAGGCGGGACAAGCTCTGGGGCCAACGTCCTGACTTTC.

The CDR3 DNA follows: TGTGCCAGCAGCTTAGTATCCGGGGGGTCCCACAATGAGCAGTTCTTC. It translates to CASSLVSGGSHNEQFF. The chain couples TRBV7-6 to TRBJ2-1; 7 bases line up with TRBD2. The length of the CDR3 is 16 residues. After removal of 1 base from V and 5 bases from J, the junction contained 8 bases not matched to a gene. Germline CDR1 and CDR2: SGHVS and FNYEAQ.

This rearrangement joins TRBV30 to TRBJ2-3, with 7 bases matching TRBD1. CDR1 and CDR2 from the germline V gene are GTSNPN and SVGIG (reference sequence). CDR3 length equals 14 residues. Trimming took 1 base from V and 5 from J; bases not matched to a gene: 6. The CDR3 sequence is CAWSATGLGDTQYF. DNA for the CDR3: TGTGCCTGGAGTGCGACAGGGTTAGGAGATACGCAGTATTTT.

This chain links TRBV11-2 with TRBJ2-5; TRBD1 matches 9 bases. Germline CDR1 reads SGHAT; CDR2 reads FQNNGV. Trimming removed 0 bases from V and 2 bases from J; junction bases left unmatched: 16. The CDR3 spans 20 residues. The CDR3 bases are TGTGCCAGCAGCTTAGATTTTCGGCCGACAGGGGGTAGGCGACAAGAGACCCAGTACTTC. Its protein is CASSLDFRPTGGRRQETQYF.

The J gene is TRBJ1-1, the V gene TRBV11-2; weak D call: TRBD1 (6 bases). The CDR3 has 14 amino acids. The V gene lost 10 bases and the J gene lost 5 bases, with 20 bases spanning the gap. Per the germline V gene, CDR1 is SGHAT and CDR2 is FQNNGV. The CDR3 loop reads CATKLAGGRTEAFF. The CDR3 nucleotides read TGTGCCACCAAATTGGCCGGGGGGCGAACTGAAGCTTTCTTT.

The chain joins TRBV19 to TRBJ1-3; D call uncertain. V lost 2 bases and J 0 bases, leaving 14 bases between the germline ends. CDR3 size: 17 residues. CDR1 and CDR2 from the germline V gene are LNHDA and SQIVND (reference sequence). CDR3 nucleotides: TGTGCCAGTAGTATACTCACGGCGGCCCGCTCTGGAAACACCATATATTTT. Its translation: CASSILTAARSGNTIYF.

The chain employs TRBV7-2 and TRBJ2-5; 8 nucleotides match TRBD2. This CDR3 has 15 amino acids. Germline CDR1 SGHTA, CDR2 FQGNSA. The V segment lost 5 bases and the J segment 3 bases; nucleotides outside the gene matches: 8. CDR3 region: CASSGGALAEETQYF. The CDR3 DNA sequence: TGTGCCAGCAGCGGAGGGGCACTAGCGGAAGAGACCCAGTACTTC.

The CDR3 spells CASSRAGASYNEQFF. CDR3 coding DNA: TGTGCCAGCAGCCGAGCGGGGGCCTCCTACAATGAGCAGTTCTTC. V usage is TRBV6-1 and J usage is TRBJ2-1, with 8 bases fitting TRBD2. V shed 6 bases and J 0 bases; nucleotides not matched to a gene: 4. Germline V CDR1 and CDR2: MNHNS, SASEGT. The CDR3 spans 15 residues.

This chain connects TRBV6-1 to TRBJ2-7; D perhaps matches TRBD1 (5 bases). The germline V and J ends were trimmed by 3 bases and 3 bases, with 9 bases remaining between them. The germline V gene encodes CDR1 MNHNS and CDR2 SASEGT. CDR3 length equals 13 residues. The CDR3 sequence: CASSDGQGYEQYF. In nucleotides, the CDR3 is TGTGCCAGCAGTGACGGGCAGGGCTACGAGCAGTACTTC.

This sequence joins TRBV4-3 and TRBJ1-2; weak D call: TRBD1 (5 bases). The CDR3 has 18 amino acids. Germline V gene data show CDR1 as LGHNA and CDR2 as YSLEER. Trimming cost V 0 bases and J 2 bases, with 19 bases left between them. The CDR3 sequence is CASSQDQPQAGLNYGYTF. The CDR3 coding sequence is TGCGCCAGCAGCCAAGATCAACCCCAGGCAGGGCTCAACTATGGCTACACCTTC.

This sequence joins TRBV29-1 and TRBJ1-2; unclear D gene. CDR1 is SQVTM, CDR2 ANQGSEA, per germline. V lost 0 bases to trimming and J lost 0 bases, with 5 bases between them. This CDR3 comprises 13 residues. Written as DNA, the CDR3 is TGCAGCGTTGAAGATGGAGCTAACTATGGCTACACCTTC. Protein sequence: CSVEDGANYGYTF.

V and J are TRBV29-1 and TRBJ1-1, with 7 bases that match TRBD1. The CDR3 has 14 residues. V trimming: 4 bases; J trimming: 0 bases; junction bases outside the gene matches: 5. CDR1 is SQVTM, CDR2 ANQGSEA, per germline. DNA of the CDR3: TGCAGCGTTGGGCACAGGGGCATGAACACTGAAGCTTTCTTT. Protein product: CSVGHRGMNTEAFF.

The chain couples TRBV6-4 to TRBJ2-3, with D tentatively TRBD1 (6 bases). The ends were cut back, 6 bases at V and 2 bases at J, with 12 bases in the middle. Germline V gene lookup returns CDR1 MRHNA and CDR2 SNTAGT. This CDR3 spans 14 amino acids. As DNA, the CDR3 is TGTGCCAGCAGCGTTACAGGGATCACAGATACGCAGTATTTT. Its translation is CASSVTGITDTQYF.